This entry features one T cell receptor (beta chain) sequence. This record belongs to a study of blood T cell repertoires in COVID-19. Whole-study context: The cDNA or gDNA used as material had been derived from T cells, B-cell-depleted T cells, or PBMCs.

Repertoires were generated with immunoSEQ multiplex PCR, while TCRdb's copy carries only in-frame clones and drops some. The sample lists 150,000 to 200,000 clones; 87% were seen once. This CDR3 has 15 residues. The receptor comes from a human donor in a cohort sampled during active COVID-19. Sequencing was performed on peripheral blood. The chain uses TRBV21-1 and TRBJ2-7; the listed D gene, TRBD2, was not tested against the DNA. TRBV21-1 is a documented pseudogene. CDR3 protein: CASYKEGRERHEQYF. The CDR3 nucleotides are TGTGCCAGCTATAAGGAGGGCAGGGAGCGGCACGAGCAGTACTTC.